A selection of T cell receptor beta chains follows, all from one sample in a study of blood T cell repertoires in COVID-19. The table came from immunoSEQ multiplex PCR; TCRdb's copy has only in-frame clones and leaves some out. The table records 200,000 to 250,000 clones, under 85% of them present only once. Sequencing was carried out using peripheral blood. The receptors here all came from an elderly woman with COVID-19, enrolled during active disease. CDR3s include the opening cysteine and the closing phenylalanine or tryptophan. Each record gives: V gene, CDR3 protein.

V: TRBV2
CDR3: CASRAVTEGEKLFF

V: TRBV7-6
CDR3: CASSWTGTSGTQETQYF

V: TRBV6-6
CDR3: CASTRGDTQYF

V: TRBV24-1
CDR3: CATSDRQGGEETQYF

V: TRBV3-1/TRBV3-2
CDR3: CASSPRGGSDQPQHF

V: TRBV28
CDR3: CASTLRFRSSGYTF

V: TRBV27
CDR3: CASSFSRTGRGVYEQYF

V: TRBV19
CDR3: CASSLTDSNQPQHF

V: TRBV28
CDR3: CASLTGDQPQHF

V: TRBV25-1
CDR3: CASSGNRDRRGLYYGYTF

V: TRBV25-1
CDR3: CASSSAGLENYGYTF

V: TRBV5-1
CDR3: CASSLELATGANVLTF

V: TRBV10-3
CDR3: CAISELRVSSYNEQFF

V: TRBV9
CDR3: CASSVGQGATGELFF

V: TRBV9
CDR3: CASSVAASITDTQYF

V: TRBV19
CDR3: CASSWLGGNQPQHF

V: TRBV6-1
CDR3: CASSEAGRGQTQYF

V: TRBV7-2
CDR3: CASSGGTNTGELFF

V: TRBV15
CDR3: CATSRARNPGETQYF

V: TRBV18
CDR3: CASSPPGGASGYQPQHF

V: TRBV9
CDR3: CASSSSLAGQEQFF

V: TRBV6-5
CDR3: CASSLQGYNQPQHF

V: TRBV27
CDR3: CASSLSLNNQELFF

V: TRBV2
CDR3: CASSGGRAGNTIYF

V: TRBV4-2
CDR3: CASRHEGSRGEKLFF

V: TRBV28
CDR3: CASRFSTGGDEKLFF

V: TRBV10-1
CDR3: CASSDTGSTYEQYF

V: TRBV18
CDR3: CASSPGTAGSYEQYF

V: TRBV18
CDR3: CASSAGFANTEAFF

V: TRBV28
CDR3: CASSFAGGHNEQYF

V: TRBV29-1
CDR3: CSVGTANYGYTF

V: TRBV18
CDR3: CASSPAGKNTEAFF

V: TRBV5-4
CDR3: CASSVQGGAGELFF